The next 18 T cell receptor beta chains were all read from a single sample in a study of blood T cell repertoires in COVID-19. Assay used: immunoSEQ multiplex PCR; TCRdb lists only in-frame clones, some missing. The sample lists tens of thousands of clones; 70% to 90% were seen once. Sample: peripheral blood. These receptors all stem from a man aged 55 to 70 with acute or convalescent COVID-19.

V usage is TRBV5-1 and J usage is TRBJ1-1, with 8 bases aligning to TRBD1. Germline CDR1 is SGHRS and CDR2 is YFSETQ. CDR3 length: 16 amino acids. With 4 bases clipped from V and 4 bases from J, the junction kept 12 bases outside the gene matches. The CDR3 spells CASSPIQGAWGTEAFF. CDR3 bases: TGCGCCAGCAGCCCTATCCAGGGGGCGTGGGGCACTGAAGCTTTCTTT.

The chain joins TRBV11-2 to TRBJ2-4; 14 nucleotides match TRBD2. CDR1 SGHAT and CDR2 FQNNGV come from the germline V gene. The J segment lost 5 bases and the V segment lost 4 bases, leaving 13 bases of the junction unmatched. There are 19 residues in the CDR3. CDR3 region: CASSSRLAGGLIGQNIQYF. The CDR3 nucleotides read TGTGCCAGCAGCTCCCGACTAGCGGGGGGGCTTATCGGCCAAAACATTCAGTACTTC. The entire variable domain, with the rest obtained from reference TRBV11-2 and TRBJ2-4, is as follows: EAGVAQSPRYKIIEKRQSVAFWCNPISGHATLYWYQQILGQGPKLLIQFQNNGVVDDSQLPKDRFSAERLKGVDSTLKIQPAKLEDSAVYLCASSSRLAGGLIGQNIQYFGAGTRLSVL.

This clone has more than one count but fewer than ten. The V and J genes are TRBV5-6 and TRBJ1-1; D might be TRBD1 (5 bases). Trimming removed 2 bases at V and 1 base at J, with 9 bases between. CDR1 and CDR2 from the germline V gene are SGHDT and YYEEEE. The CDR3 has 14 amino acids. The CDR3 protein is CASSFVGQNTEAFF. The CDR3 bases are TGTGCCAGCAGCTTCGTTGGACAGAACACTGAAGCTTTCTTT.

The J gene is TRBJ1-4, the V gene TRBV20-1; unclear D gene. The CDR3 extends over 14 amino acids. In germline, CDR1 is DFQATT, CDR2 SNEGSKA (reference sequence). Trimming shortened V by 3 bases and J by 4 bases, and 12 bases separated the two germline ends. CDR3 region: CSASPGVDNEKLFF. Written as DNA, the CDR3 is TGCAGTGCTAGTCCCGGGGTTGATAATGAAAAACTGTTTTTT.

CDR3 DNA: TGTGCCAGCAGTCCCAAGGGGAACTACGAGCAGTACTTC. Translated: CASSPKGNYEQYF. The chain is built from TRBV6-1 and TRBJ2-7; D is perhaps TRBD1 (5 bases). V lost 5 bases and J 3 bases, leaving 11 bases between the germline ends. This CDR3 is built from 13 residues. Per the germline V gene, CDR1 is MNHNS and CDR2 is SASEGT.

This clone was detected only once. V usage is TRBV18 and J usage is TRBJ2-7; 8 bases align to TRBD1. J was trimmed by 1 base and V by 6 bases; bases with no gene match: 2. The CDR3 has 13 residues. Germline CDR1 is KGHSH and CDR2 is LQKENI. For the CDR3, the DNA is TGTGCCAGCTCCGACAGGGGTTCCTACGAGCAGTACTTC. It codes for CASSDRGSYEQYF.

A note on this clone: A junction end diverges from the germline sequence, so it may reflect a read error. The chain employs TRBV19 and TRBJ2-7; 7 nucleotides agree with TRBD2. Looked up from germline, CDR1 is LNHDA and CDR2 is SQIVND (reference sequence). This CDR3 is 12 amino acids long. The CDR3 bases are TGCTCGGGGGGTCCTCTTTCTACCGAGCAGTACTTC. Translation: CSGGPLSTEQYF.

The rearrangement uses TRBV7-2 and TRBJ2-5; D possibly corresponds to TRBD2 (7 bases). The CDR3 runs to 17 residues. Germline V gene data show CDR1 as SGHTA and CDR2 as FQGNSA. The germline V and J ends were trimmed by 1 base and 2 bases, with 17 bases remaining between them. The CDR3 DNA is TGTGCCAGCAGCTTAGGGATTTCGGGGGGCGGGCAAGAGACCCAGTACTTC. Protein: CASSLGISGGGQETQYF.

This clone has only a few counts. One junction end disagrees with the germline gene, perhaps due to a read error. The rearrangement uses TRBV3-1 (or the pseudogene TRBV3-2) and TRBJ1-1; 7 bases are shared with TRBD1. The CDR3 runs 15 residues. The germline CDR1 and CDR2 sequences are LGHDT and YNNKEL (reference sequence). The CDR3 loop is CASSHTTRTGLGPYF. The CDR3 region has the DNA TGTGCCAGCAGCCACACCACTCGGACAGGTTTGGGCCCCTACTTT.

A single count supports this clone. V and J are TRBV5-6 and TRBJ2-4; 7 bases match TRBD1. Germline V gene sequence: CDR1 SGHDT, CDR2 YYEEEE. Unmatched junction bases numbered 7, after V lost 2 bases and J lost 2 bases. This CDR3 has 16 residues. The CDR3 reads CASSLEDRVPKNIQYF. The DNA for the CDR3 is TGTGCCAGCAGCTTAGAAGACAGGGTCCCCAAAAACATTCAGTACTTC.

The gene calls are TRBV28 and TRBJ1-2; D gene ambiguous. Deletions cut 8 bases from V and 5 bases from J, with 15 bases between. CDR1 is MDHEN, CDR2 SYDVKM, per germline. This CDR3 region has 13 residues. This CDR3 reads CASGPVPGYGYTF. The CDR3 DNA follows: TGTGCCAGCGGTCCAGTCCCGGGGTATGGCTACACCTTC.

The chain links TRBV30 to TRBJ2-5; no reliable D call. There are 13 residues in the CDR3. V shed 2 bases and J shed 1 base, with 8 bases lying between them. Germline loops: CDR1 GTSNPN, CDR2 SVGIG (reference sequence). The CDR3 region has the DNA TGTGCCTGGAGTCGGAGAATCCAAGAGACCCAGTACTTC. This codes for CAWSRRIQETQYF.

The chain recombines TRBV5-4 with TRBJ2-5; D is ambiguous. Trimming took off 2 bases at V and 4 bases at J, with 3 bases between the two ends. Per the germline V gene, CDR1 is SGHNT and CDR2 is YYREEE (reference sequence). This CDR3 has 11 residues. The CDR3 sequence is CASSFGETQYF. CDR3 nucleotides: TGTGCCAGCAGCTTCGGAGAGACCCAGTACTTC.

The V gene is TRBV10-2, the J gene TRBJ2-7; 8 bases fit TRBD2. The CDR3 has 13 residues. Germline lookup yields CDR1 WSHSY and CDR2 SAAADI. J lost 4 bases, V lost 9 bases, and 8 bases had no gene match. The CDR3 loop reads CASVRTSGYEQYF. CDR3 in DNA: TGCGCCAGTGTTAGAACTAGCGGTTACGAGCAGTACTTC.

This chain links TRBV7-3 with TRBJ2-5, with 7 bases fitting TRBD1. V trimming: 5 bases; J trimming: 0 bases; junction bases outside the gene matches: 12. This CDR3 comprises 17 residues. Germline CDR1 and CDR2: SGHTA and FQGTGA. CDR3 bases: TGTGCCAGCAGCCGTGACCGAGGGGGCGGGTACCAAGAGACCCAGTACTTC. Amino acids: CASSRDRGGGYQETQYF. Looking up the rest from reference TRBV7-3 and TRBJ2-5 gives the full variable domain: GAGVSQTPSNKVTEKGKYVELRCDPISGHTALYWYRQSLGQGPEFLIYFQGTGAADDSGLPNDRFFAVRPEGSVSTLKIQRTERGDSAVYLCASSRDRGGGYQETQYFGPGTRLLVL.

The J gene is TRBJ2-7, the V gene TRBV30; a possible D gene is TRBD1 (5 bases). The germline CDR1 and CDR2 sequences are GTSNPN and SVGIG (reference sequence). The ends were cut back, 0 bases at V and 4 bases at J, with 16 bases in the middle. This CDR3 spans 15 amino acids. The DNA for the CDR3 is TGTGCCTGGAGTGTACGAGGACATGTAGGTTACGAGCAGTACTTC. Translated, it gives CAWSVRGHVGYEQYF.

V is TRBV7-7 and J is TRBJ2-7; 9 bases map to TRBD2. CDR1 and CDR2 (germline): SSHAT, FNYEAQ (reference sequence). The junction had 2 bases not matched to a gene; V was cut back by 0 bases and J by 2 bases. The length of the CDR3 is 15 residues. This CDR3 reads CASSLAAGGPYEQYF. The CDR3, as DNA: TGTGCCAGCAGCTTAGCAGCGGGGGGCCCCTACGAGCAGTACTTC.

The genes are TRBV18 and TRBJ1-1; the D gene is possibly TRBD1 (5 bases). The germline V gene encodes CDR1 KGHSH and CDR2 LQKENI. V was pared by 2 bases and J by 5 bases, with 15 bases between. This CDR3 has 15 amino acids. The CDR3 here is CASSPGSRVLTEAFF. CDR3 DNA: TGTGCCAGCTCACCAGGTTCCAGGGTGCTTACTGAAGCTTTCTTT. The complete variable domain, with remaining parts taken from reference TRBV18 and TRBJ1-1, reads NAGVMQNPRHLVRRRGQEARLRCSPMKGHSHVYWYRQLPEEGLKFMVYLQKENIIDESGMPKERFSAEFPKEGPSILRIQQVVRGDSAAYFCASSPGSRVLTEAFFGQGTRLTVV.